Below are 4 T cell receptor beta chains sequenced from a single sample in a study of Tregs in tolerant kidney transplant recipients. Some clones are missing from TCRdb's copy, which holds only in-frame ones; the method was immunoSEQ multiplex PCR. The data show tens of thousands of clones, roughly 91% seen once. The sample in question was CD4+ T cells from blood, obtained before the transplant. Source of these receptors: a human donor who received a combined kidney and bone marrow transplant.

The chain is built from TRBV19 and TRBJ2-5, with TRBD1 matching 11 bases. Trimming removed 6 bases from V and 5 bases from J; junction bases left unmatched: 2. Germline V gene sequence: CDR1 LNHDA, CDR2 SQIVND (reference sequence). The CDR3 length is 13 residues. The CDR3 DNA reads TGTGCCAGTAGGGACAGGGGGCCGGAGACCCAGTACTTC. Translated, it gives CASRDRGPETQYF.

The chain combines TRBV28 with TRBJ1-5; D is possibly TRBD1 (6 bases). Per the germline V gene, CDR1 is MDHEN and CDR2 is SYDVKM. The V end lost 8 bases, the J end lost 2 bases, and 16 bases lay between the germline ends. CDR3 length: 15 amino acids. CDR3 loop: CASLQGALGNQPQHF. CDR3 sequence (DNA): TGTGCCAGCCTACAGGGCGCTTTAGGCAATCAGCCCCAGCATTTT.

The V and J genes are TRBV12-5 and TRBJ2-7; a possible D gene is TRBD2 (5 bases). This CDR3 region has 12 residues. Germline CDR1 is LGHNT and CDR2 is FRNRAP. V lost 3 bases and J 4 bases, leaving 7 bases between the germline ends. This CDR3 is CASGFGVYEQYF. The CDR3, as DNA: TGTGCTAGTGGTTTCGGGGTTTACGAGCAGTACTTC. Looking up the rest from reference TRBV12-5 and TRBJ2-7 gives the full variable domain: DARVTQTPRHKVTEMGQEVTMRCQPILGHNTVFWYRQTMMQGLELLAYFRNRAPLDDSGMPKDRFSAEMPDATLATLKIQPSEPRDSAVYFCASGFGVYEQYFGPGTRLTVT.

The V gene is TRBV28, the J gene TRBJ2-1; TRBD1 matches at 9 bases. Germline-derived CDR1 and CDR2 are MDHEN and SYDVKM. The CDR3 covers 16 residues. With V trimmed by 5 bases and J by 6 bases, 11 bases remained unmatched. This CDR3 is CASSPSGTGRGNEQFF. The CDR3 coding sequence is TGTGCCAGCAGTCCCTCCGGGACAGGGAGGGGCAATGAGCAGTTCTTC. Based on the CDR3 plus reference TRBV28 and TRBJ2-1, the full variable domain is DVKVTQSSRYLVKRTGEKVFLECVQDMDHENMFWYRQDPGLGLRLIYFSYDVKMKEKGDIPEGYSVSREKKERFSLILESASTNQTSMYLCASSPSGTGRGNEQFFGPGTRLTVL.